These 26 T cell receptor beta chains were sequenced from one sample in a study of cytomegalovirus exposure and HLA in healthy donors (dated by TCRdb to about 2017). Libraries were made using the immunoSEQ multiplex PCR assay. For the multiplex PCR, a mixture combining 60 forward primers for TCR Vbeta segments and 13 reverse primers for TCR Jbeta segments was used. TCRdb carries this immuneACCESS record with in-frame sequences only. Its versions omit some clonotypes, under half of them owing to an unresolved V gene in the studies checked, with the rest unexplained. Recorded for this sample are 150,000 to 200,000 clones; about 80% of them occurred a single time. The biggest ten clones account for less than 2.5% of the sample. The specimen was PBMCs. These receptors were collected from a woman between 50 and 59 years old in good health and CMV-seronegative.

V gene TRBV9 combines with J gene TRBJ2-5, with 8 bases lining up with TRBD2. The CDR3 sequence is 15 residues long. Germline V gene data show CDR1 as SGDLS and CDR2 as YYNGEE. The V and J ends lost 0 bases and 3 bases, in that order; junction bases with no gene match: 4. The CDR3 DNA is TGTGCCAGCAGCGTAGATGGACTAGCCAAAGAGACCCAGTACTTC. Translation gives CASSVDGLAKETQYF.

The rearrangement uses TRBV7-2 and TRBJ2-7, with D possibly matching TRBD2 (5 bases). CDR3 size: 19 residues. Germline CDR1 reads SGHTA; CDR2 reads FQGNSA. V lost 2 bases and J 3 bases, leaving 26 bases between the germline ends. The CDR3 coding sequence is TGTGCCAGCAGCTTATCTCAAGGGCCCCGGATCGGGAAGGACTACGAGCAGTACTTC. This codes for CASSLSQGPRIGKDYEQYF.

The CDR3 protein is CAISQGLGTEAFF. CDR3 coding DNA: TGTGCCATCAGTCAGGGGTTGGGGACTGAAGCTTTCTTT. The chain joins TRBV10-3 to TRBJ1-1, with D perhaps matching TRBD1 (6 bases). This CDR3 spans 13 amino acids. Trimming removed 5 bases at V and 5 bases at J, with 12 bases between. CDR1 is ENHRY and CDR2 is SYGVKD in the germline V gene.

The chain uses TRBV5-4 and TRBJ1-2, with D tentatively TRBD1 (6 bases). From germline, CDR1 is SGHNT and CDR2 YYREEE (reference sequence). This CDR3 contains 15 residues. The V end lost 0 bases, the J end lost 0 bases, and 9 bases lay between the germline ends. The CDR3 spells CASSLGTAPNYGYTF. CDR3 sequence (DNA): TGTGCCAGCAGCTTGGGGACAGCCCCTAACTATGGCTACACCTTC.

This rearrangement joins TRBV7-9 to TRBJ1-4, with 11 bases fitting TRBD1. Trimming cost V 4 bases and J 4 bases; bases outside gene matches: 11. The CDR3 contains 18 residues. The V gene's germline CDR1 is SEHNR and CDR2 FQNEAQ (reference sequence). The CDR3 loop is CASSYLPGQGVINEKLFF. CDR3 DNA: TGTGCCAGCAGCTACTTACCGGGACAGGGGGTGATTAATGAAAAACTGTTTTTT. Full variable domain (missing parts from reference TRBV7-9 and TRBJ1-4): DTGVSQNPRHKITKRGQNVTFRCDPISEHNRLYWYRQTLGQGPEFLTYFQNEAQLEKSRLLSDRFSAERPKGSFSTLEIQRTEQGDSAMYLCASSYLPGQGVINEKLFFGSGTQLSVL.

The table lists this clone with a count of one. The chain recombines TRBV25-1 with TRBJ2-2; 9 bases are a match to TRBD2. Germline CDR1 is MGHDK and CDR2 is SYGVNS. There are 17 residues in the CDR3. Trimming took 4 bases from V and 8 from J; bases not matched to a gene: 14. DNA for the CDR3: TGTGCCAGCAGTGGGGTTAGGAGCGGGGGGCCGAGAGGGGAGCTGTTTTTT. Protein: CASSGVRSGGPRGELFF.

The rearrangement links TRBV2 to TRBJ1-1, with 7 positions matching TRBD1. Germline assignment: CDR1 SNHLY and CDR2 FYNNEI. V gave up 6 bases and J gave up 10 bases; unmatched junction bases: 8. The CDR3 is 12 residues long. Written as DNA, the CDR3 is TGTGCCAGCAGCGTGGACAGGCTCTTAGCTTTCTTT. This codes for CASSVDRLLAFF.

The chain carries TRBV6-1 and TRBJ1-6; D gene unclear. This CDR3 has 12 amino acids. V was shortened by 2 bases and J by 7 bases, with 3 bases between the two germline ends. Germline CDR1 is MNHNS and CDR2 is SASEGT. The DNA of the CDR3 is TGTGCCAGCAGTGAATCGAATTCACCCCTCCACTTT. Protein: CASSESNSPLHF.

The chain recombines TRBV19 with TRBJ2-2; D perhaps matches TRBD2 (5 bases). V lost 10 bases and J 1 base, leaving 16 bases between the germline ends. Germline lookup yields CDR1 LNHDA and CDR2 SQIVND (reference sequence). The CDR3 extends over 15 amino acids. CDR3: CATSAASQNTGELFF. The CDR3 nucleotides are TGTGCCACCTCCGCCGCTAGCCAGAACACCGGGGAGCTGTTTTTT.

The V and J genes are TRBV28 and TRBJ1-5; the match to TRBD1 covers 7 bases. After removal of 2 bases from V and 4 bases from J, the junction contained 14 bases not matched to a gene. Per germline, CDR1 MDHEN and CDR2 SYDVKM. CDR3 size: 18 residues. The CDR3: CASSLTPGRQGRNQPQHF. In nucleotides, the CDR3 is TGTGCCAGCAGTTTAACTCCTGGACGACAGGGACGAAATCAGCCCCAGCATTTT.

The chain couples TRBV2 to TRBJ1-6, with D possibly TRBD1 on 5 matching bases. Deletions cut 7 bases from V and 9 bases from J, with 16 bases between. Germline V gene data show CDR1 as SNHLY and CDR2 as FYNNEI. There are 14 residues in the CDR3. The CDR3 region is CASTFQGSASPLHF. CDR3 nucleotide sequence: TGTGCCAGCACGTTCCAGGGATCGGCTTCACCCCTCCACTTT.

A remark on this clone: Compared with germline, one end of the junction differs, possibly owing to a read error. The V call is TRBV7-9, the J call TRBJ1-2; 7 nucleotides line up with TRBD1. In germline, CDR1 is SEHNR, CDR2 FQNEAQ (reference sequence). This CDR3 comprises 15 residues. Here the CDR3 reads CSSRTEGGGRSGYTF. The DNA of the CDR3 is TGTTCCAGCAGGACAGAAGGGGGCGGACGCTCCGGCTACACCTTC.

In its sample, this clone was seen a few times. V is TRBV27 and J is TRBJ2-1, with TRBD1 matching 9 bases. Unmatched junction bases numbered 8, after V lost 5 bases and J lost 3 bases. The CDR3 contains 16 residues. Per the germline V gene, CDR1 is MNHEY and CDR2 is SMNVEV (reference sequence). The CDR3 region is CASSPRGTGSYNEQFF. The CDR3 bases are TGTGCCAGCAGTCCCCGAGGGACAGGGAGCTACAATGAGCAGTTCTTC.

The V and J genes are TRBV10-2 and TRBJ2-3; D remains ambiguous. V lost 7 bases, J lost 2 bases, and 4 bases lay in between. Per the germline V gene, CDR1 is WSHSY and CDR2 is SAAADI. The length of the CDR3 is 11 residues. In DNA form, the CDR3 reads TGCGCCAGCACTAACACAGATACGCAGTATTTT. Protein sequence: CASTNTDTQYF.

The genes are TRBV11-3 and TRBJ1-5, with 7 bases identical to TRBD1. Germline loops: CDR1 SGHNT, CDR2 YENEEA. J was trimmed by 5 bases and V by 1 base; bases with no gene match: 8. The CDR3 sequence is 16 residues long. The CDR3 loop reads CASSLVGRGSHQPQHF. The CDR3 DNA reads as TGTGCCAGCAGCTTAGTGGGCAGGGGGTCACATCAGCCCCAGCATTTT.

The CDR3 region is CSVEMQARETQYF. The CDR3 DNA follows: TGCAGCGTTGAGATGCAGGCAAGGGAGACCCAGTACTTC. This chain connects TRBV29-1 to TRBJ2-5, with D uncertain. Germline-derived CDR1 and CDR2 are SQVTM and ANQGSEA. The V end was cut by 3 bases, the J end by 5 bases, with 13 bases between. The CDR3 has 13 residues.

This chain links TRBV4-1 with TRBJ2-1, with unresolved D. Trimming stripped 1 base from V and 4 bases from J, with 5 bases between. This CDR3 region has 13 residues. Germline loops: CDR1 MGHRA, CDR2 YSYEKL. The DNA of the CDR3 is TGCGCCAGCAGCCAAGTCGAGTACAATGAGCAGTTCTTC. Its translation: CASSQVEYNEQFF.

J is TRBJ2-1 and V is TRBV7-3; 9 bases are a match to TRBD2. V shed 5 bases, J shed 7 bases, and the junction held 12 bases outside the gene matches. The CDR3 is 16 residues long. The germline gives CDR1 SGHTA, CDR2 FQGTGA. The CDR3 region has the DNA TGTGCCAGCAGCCCTAGAGGCGGGAGGGCGGGAAATGAGCAGTTCTTC. It yields the protein CASSPRGGRAGNEQFF. The full variable domain, in which reference TRBV7-3 and TRBJ2-1 provide the parts outside the CDR3, is GAGVSQTPSNKVTEKGKYVELRCDPISGHTALYWYRQSLGQGPEFLIYFQGTGAADDSGLPNDRFFAVRPEGSVSTLKIQRTERGDSAVYLCASSPRGGRAGNEQFFGPGTRLTVL.

The chain combines TRBV5-8 with TRBJ1-4; TRBD1 aligns across 9 bases. Germline CDR1 reads SGHTS; CDR2 reads YDEGEE. Trimming cost V 5 bases and J 6 bases; bases outside gene matches: 5. This CDR3 comprises 14 residues. The CDR3 sequence: CASRKRTGDEKLFF. CDR3 DNA sequence: TGTGCCAGCAGGAAAAGGACAGGGGATGAAAAACTGTTTTTT. Using reference TRBV5-8 and TRBJ1-4 for the parts outside the CDR3, the full variable domain is EAGVTQSPTHLIKTRGQQATLRCSPISGHTSVYWYQQALGLGLQFLLWYDEGEERNRGNFPPRFSGRQFPNYSSELNVNALELEDSALYLCASRKRTGDEKLFFGSGTQLSVL.

The chain carries TRBV6-5 and TRBJ2-3; D is unclear. V was cut by 5 bases and J by 2 bases, with 11 bases left in between. This CDR3 region has 14 residues. Germline assignment: CDR1 MNHEY and CDR2 SVGAGI. CDR3 protein: CASSPLQYTDTQYF. DNA of the CDR3: TGTGCCAGCAGTCCCTTACAATACACAGATACGCAGTATTTT.

J is TRBJ2-7 and V is TRBV28; 9 bases fit TRBD2. The CDR3 has 14 amino acids. V was clipped by 5 bases and J by 6 bases; unmatched bases: 8. Germline assignment: CDR1 MDHEN and CDR2 SYDVKM. The CDR3 loop is CASSRGGGVVEQYF. CDR3 nucleotide sequence: TGTGCCAGCAGTCGGGGCGGGGGGGTGGTCGAGCAGTACTTC.

The chain has TRBV5-1 and TRBJ2-4; TRBD2 matches 7 bases. The CDR3 length is 14 residues. The V and J ends lost 2 bases and 5 bases, in that order; junction bases with no gene match: 4. Germline V gene lookup returns CDR1 SGHRS and CDR2 YFSETQ. CDR3 DNA sequence: TGCGCCAGCAGCTTCCGGGGGGAGGAAAACATTCAGTACTTC. Residues: CASSFRGEENIQYF.

V is TRBV14 and J is TRBJ2-7, with 8 bases fitting TRBD2. The CDR3 is made up of 17 amino acids. The germline V gene has CDR1 SGHDN and CDR2 FVKESK. J was trimmed by 6 bases and V by 2 bases; bases with no gene match: 15. The CDR3 sequence: CASSQRREIGGGLEQYF. In DNA form, the CDR3 reads TGTGCCAGCAGCCAACGGCGGGAGATCGGCGGGGGGCTCGAGCAGTACTTC.

This chain uses TRBV11-2 with TRBJ2-1; D might be TRBD2 (5 bases). CDR1 is SGHAT and CDR2 is FQNNGV in the germline V gene. The germline V and J ends were trimmed by 3 bases and 7 bases, with 19 bases remaining between them. This CDR3 comprises 16 residues. CDR3 DNA: TGTGCCAGCAGCTTGATCGCCCCGGGGTTGGGGAATGAGCAGTTCTTC. This translates into CASSLIAPGLGNEQFF.

The chain links TRBV2 to TRBJ1-1; D is unresolved. The CDR3 spans 14 residues. CDR1 and CDR2 (germline): SNHLY, FYNNEI. V was clipped by 5 bases and J by 1 base, with 11 bases between them. CDR3 nucleotide sequence: TGTGCCAGCAGTCCAAACATCGCGAACACTGAAGCTTTCTTT. It specifies CASSPNIANTEAFF.

V is TRBV7-8 and J is TRBJ1-1; tentative D call: TRBD1 (6 bases). V was pared by 1 base and J by 0 bases, with 18 bases between. This CDR3 has 18 residues. CDR1 and CDR2 from the germline V gene are SGHVS and FQNEAQ. The CDR3 region is CASSLGAWGGAMNTEAFF. The CDR3 region has the DNA TGTGCCAGCAGCTTAGGGGCGTGGGGGGGGGCGATGAACACTGAAGCTTTCTTT.